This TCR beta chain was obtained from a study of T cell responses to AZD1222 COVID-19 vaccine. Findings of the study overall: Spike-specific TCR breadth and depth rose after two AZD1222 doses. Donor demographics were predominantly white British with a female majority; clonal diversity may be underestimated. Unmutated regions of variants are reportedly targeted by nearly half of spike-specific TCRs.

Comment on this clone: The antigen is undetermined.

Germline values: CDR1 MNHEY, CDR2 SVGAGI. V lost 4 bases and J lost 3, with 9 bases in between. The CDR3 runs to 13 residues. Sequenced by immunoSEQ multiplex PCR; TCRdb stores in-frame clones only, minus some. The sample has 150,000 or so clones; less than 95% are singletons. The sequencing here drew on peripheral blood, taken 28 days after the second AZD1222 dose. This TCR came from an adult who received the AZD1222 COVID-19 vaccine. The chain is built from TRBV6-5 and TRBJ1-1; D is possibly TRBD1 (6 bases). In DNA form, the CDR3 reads TGTGCCAGCAGTTTGGACAGTTACACTGAAGCTTTCTTT. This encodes CASSLDSYTEAFF.